The clone carrying this T cell receptor (beta chain) was picked up one time. Its antigen remains unidentified. This sample was included in a study of Ad26.COV2.S vaccination and SARS-CoV-2 variants. Documented treatment: around 19 received Ad26.COV2.S at low or high dose, single or two shots; about 5 received placebo; per-sample allocation not given. Sampling was performed 63 days after the first vaccine or placebo injection. Data came from immunoSEQ multiplex PCR; TCRdb stores just in-frame clones and leaves some out. Of about 400,000 clones listed, around nine tenths are singletons. Study-level points and caveats: Substantial breadth was reportedly displayed by spike-specific CD8+ and CD4+ T cell responses after vaccination.

This material consisted of peripheral blood, taken in a trial of Ad26.COV2.S vaccine versus placebo. This receptor was taken from a person between 18 and 65 years old who received the Ad26.COV2.S COVID-19 vaccine or a placebo.

CDR3 sequence reads: CASSLGGKNIQYF. CDR3 sequence (DNA): TGTGCCAGCAGCTTGGGTGGCAAAAACATTCAGTACTTC. The chain links TRBV7-9 to TRBJ2-4; D not certain. This CDR3 is 13 amino acids long. Trimming left V 3 bases short and J 3 bases short, with 6 bases between. The germline V gene has CDR1 SEHNR and CDR2 FQNEAQ (reference sequence).